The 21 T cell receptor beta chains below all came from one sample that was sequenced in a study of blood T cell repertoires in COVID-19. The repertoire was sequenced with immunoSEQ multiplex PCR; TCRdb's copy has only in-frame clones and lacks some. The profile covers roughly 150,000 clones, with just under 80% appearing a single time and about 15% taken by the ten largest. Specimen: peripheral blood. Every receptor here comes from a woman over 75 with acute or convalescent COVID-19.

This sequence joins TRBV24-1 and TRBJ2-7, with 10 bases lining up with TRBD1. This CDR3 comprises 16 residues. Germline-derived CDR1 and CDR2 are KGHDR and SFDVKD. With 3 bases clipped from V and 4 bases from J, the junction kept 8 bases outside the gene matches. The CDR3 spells CATSDGTGAFPYEQYF. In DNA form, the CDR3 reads TGTGCCACCAGTGATGGGACAGGGGCCTTCCCATACGAGCAGTACTTC.

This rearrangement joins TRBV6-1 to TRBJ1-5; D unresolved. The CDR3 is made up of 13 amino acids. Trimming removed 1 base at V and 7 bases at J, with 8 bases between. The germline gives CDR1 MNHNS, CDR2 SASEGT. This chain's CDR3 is CASSEGGSQPQHF. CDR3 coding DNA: TGTGCCAGCAGTGAAGGTGGTAGCCAGCCCCAGCATTTT.

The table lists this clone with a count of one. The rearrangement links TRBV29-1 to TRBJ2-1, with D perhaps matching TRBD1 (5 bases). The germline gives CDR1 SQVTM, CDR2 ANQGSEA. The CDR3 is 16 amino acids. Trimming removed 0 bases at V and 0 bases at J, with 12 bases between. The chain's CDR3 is CSVEEFGASSYNEQFF. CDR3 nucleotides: TGCAGCGTTGAAGAGTTTGGGGCGAGCTCCTACAATGAGCAGTTCTTC.

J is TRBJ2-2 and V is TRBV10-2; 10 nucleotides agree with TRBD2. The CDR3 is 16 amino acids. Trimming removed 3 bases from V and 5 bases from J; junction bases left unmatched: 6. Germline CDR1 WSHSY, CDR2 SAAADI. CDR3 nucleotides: TGCGCCAGCAGTGACCTAGCGGGAGTGCAAACCGGGGAGCTGTTTTTT. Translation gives CASSDLAGVQTGELFF.

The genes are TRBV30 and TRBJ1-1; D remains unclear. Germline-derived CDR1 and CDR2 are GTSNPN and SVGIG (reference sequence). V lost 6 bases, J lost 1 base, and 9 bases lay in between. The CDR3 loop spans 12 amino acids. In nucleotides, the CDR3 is TGTGCCTGCCCGGGGAAGAACACTGAAGCTTTCTTT. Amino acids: CACPGKNTEAFF.

The CDR3 DNA reads as TGTGCCAGCAGTCCGCTAGCGGGGGGCAGCACAGATACGCAGTATTTT. Its protein is CASSPLAGGSTDTQYF. This sequence joins TRBV6-6 and TRBJ2-3; 11 bases match TRBD2. The CDR3 loop spans 16 amino acids. The trim removed 5 bases at V and 0 bases at J, leaving 4 bases unmatched. The germline gives CDR1 MNHNY, CDR2 SVGAGI (reference sequence).

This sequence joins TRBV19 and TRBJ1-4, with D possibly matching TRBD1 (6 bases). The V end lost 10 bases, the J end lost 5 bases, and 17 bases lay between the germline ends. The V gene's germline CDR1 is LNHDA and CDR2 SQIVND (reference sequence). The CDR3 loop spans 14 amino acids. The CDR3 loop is CATKARTENEKLFF. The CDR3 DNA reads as TGTGCCACCAAAGCCCGGACAGAGAATGAAAAACTGTTTTTT. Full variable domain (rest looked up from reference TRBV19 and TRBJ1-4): DGGITQSPKYLFRKEGQNVTLSCEQNLNHDAMYWYRQDPGQGLRLIYYSQIVNDFQKGDIAEGYSVSREKKESFPLTVTSAQKNPTAFYLCATKARTENEKLFFGSGTQLSVL.

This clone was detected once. The CDR3 nucleotides read TGTGCCAGCAGTGACCCGACAGGGCGCTACGAGCAGTACTTC. Translating gives CASSDPTGRYEQYF. V usage is TRBV2 and J usage is TRBJ2-7; 7 bases line up with TRBD1. There are 14 residues in the CDR3. V shed 3 bases and J 3 bases; nucleotides not matched to a gene: 5. In germline, CDR1 is SNHLY, CDR2 FYNNEI.

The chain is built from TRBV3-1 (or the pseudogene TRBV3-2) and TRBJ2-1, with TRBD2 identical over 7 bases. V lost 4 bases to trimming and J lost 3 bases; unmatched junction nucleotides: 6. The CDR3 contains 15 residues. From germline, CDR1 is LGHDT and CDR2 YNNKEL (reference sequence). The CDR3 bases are TGTGCCAGCAGCCTCACTAGCGTCTACTACAATGAGCAGTTCTTC. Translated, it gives CASSLTSVYYNEQFF.

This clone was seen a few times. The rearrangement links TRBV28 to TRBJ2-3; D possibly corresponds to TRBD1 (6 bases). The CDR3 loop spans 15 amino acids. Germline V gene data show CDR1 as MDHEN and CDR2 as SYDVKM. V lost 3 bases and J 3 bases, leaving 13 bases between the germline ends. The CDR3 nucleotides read TGTGCCAGCAGTTTGAAGTGGGGGCGGACAGATACGCAGTATTTT. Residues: CASSLKWGRTDTQYF.

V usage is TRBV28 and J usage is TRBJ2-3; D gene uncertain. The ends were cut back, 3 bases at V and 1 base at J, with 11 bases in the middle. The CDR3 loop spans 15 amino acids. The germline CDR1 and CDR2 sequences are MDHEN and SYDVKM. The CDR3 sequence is CASSLGSTRTDTQYF. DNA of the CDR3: TGTGCCAGCAGTTTGGGCTCGACCCGCACAGATACGCAGTATTTT.

The CDR3 DNA sequence: TGTGCCAGCAGGGTAGGACAGGAAGTCGGGGAGCTGTTTTTT. Encoded protein: CASRVGQEVGELFF. The chain joins TRBV2 to TRBJ2-2; 7 bases are shared with TRBD1. Germline V gene lookup returns CDR1 SNHLY and CDR2 FYNNEI. V gave up 6 bases and J gave up 7 bases; unmatched junction bases: 8. This CDR3 comprises 14 residues.

CDR3 nucleotide sequence: TGCGCCAGCAGCTTGGAGGAAGGGGGCATAGCTGGGGCCAACGTCCTGACTTTC. Translation: CASSLEEGGIAGANVLTF. The V call is TRBV5-1, the J call TRBJ2-6, with 7 bases lining up with TRBD1. The CDR3 length is 18 residues. Germline V gene lookup returns CDR1 SGHRS and CDR2 YFSETQ. V dropped 0 bases and J dropped 2; count of bases not matched to a gene: 8.

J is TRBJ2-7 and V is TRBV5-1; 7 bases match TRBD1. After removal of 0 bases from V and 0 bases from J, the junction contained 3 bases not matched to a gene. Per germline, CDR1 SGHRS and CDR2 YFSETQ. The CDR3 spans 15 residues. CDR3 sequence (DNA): TGCGCCAGCAGCTTGGGGGGACAGCTCTCCTACGAGCAGTACTTC. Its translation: CASSLGGQLSYEQYF.

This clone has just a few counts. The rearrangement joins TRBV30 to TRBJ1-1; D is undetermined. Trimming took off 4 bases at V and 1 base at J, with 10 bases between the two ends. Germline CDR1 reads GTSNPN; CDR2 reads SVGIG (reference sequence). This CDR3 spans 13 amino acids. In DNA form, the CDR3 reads TGTGCCTGGAAAGCGAGCGGGAACACTGAAGCTTTCTTT. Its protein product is CAWKASGNTEAFF.

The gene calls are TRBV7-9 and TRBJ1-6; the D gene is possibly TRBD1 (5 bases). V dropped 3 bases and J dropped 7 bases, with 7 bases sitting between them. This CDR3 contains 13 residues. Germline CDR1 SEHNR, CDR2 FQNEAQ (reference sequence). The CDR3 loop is CASSFQGNSPLHF. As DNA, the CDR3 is TGTGCCAGCAGCTTCCAGGGCAATTCACCCCTCCACTTT.

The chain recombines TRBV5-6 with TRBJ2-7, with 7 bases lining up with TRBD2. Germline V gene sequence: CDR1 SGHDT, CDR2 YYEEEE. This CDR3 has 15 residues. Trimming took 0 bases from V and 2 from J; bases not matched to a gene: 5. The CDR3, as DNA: TGTGCCAGCAGCTTGGGAGGGGACTACACCTACGAGCAGTACTTC. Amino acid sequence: CASSLGGDYTYEQYF.

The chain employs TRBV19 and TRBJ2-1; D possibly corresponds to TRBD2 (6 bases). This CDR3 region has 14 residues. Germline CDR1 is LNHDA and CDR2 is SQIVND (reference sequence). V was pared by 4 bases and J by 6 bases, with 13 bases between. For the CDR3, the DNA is TGTGCCAGTAGTAGGACCCTGGGGGGCAATGAGCAGTTCTTC. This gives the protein CASSRTLGGNEQFF. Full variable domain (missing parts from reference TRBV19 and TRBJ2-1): DGGITQSPKYLFRKEGQNVTLSCEQNLNHDAMYWYRQDPGQGLRLIYYSQIVNDFQKGDIAEGYSVSREKKESFPLTVTSAQKNPTAFYLCASSRTLGGNEQFFGPGTRLTVL.

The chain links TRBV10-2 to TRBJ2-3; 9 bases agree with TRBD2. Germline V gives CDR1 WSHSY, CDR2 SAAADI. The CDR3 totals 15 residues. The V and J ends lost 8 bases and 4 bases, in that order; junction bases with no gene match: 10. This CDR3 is CASRRLAVGSDTQYF. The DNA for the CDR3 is TGCGCCAGCCGACGACTAGCGGTGGGGTCAGATACGCAGTATTTT.

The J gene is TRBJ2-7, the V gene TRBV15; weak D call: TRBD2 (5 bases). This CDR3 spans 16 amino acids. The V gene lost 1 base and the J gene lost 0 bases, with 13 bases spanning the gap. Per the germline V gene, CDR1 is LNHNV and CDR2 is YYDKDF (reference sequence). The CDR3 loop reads CATSRAKGVSSYEQYF. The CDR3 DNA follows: TGTGCCACCAGCAGAGCGAAGGGAGTAAGCTCCTACGAGCAGTACTTC.

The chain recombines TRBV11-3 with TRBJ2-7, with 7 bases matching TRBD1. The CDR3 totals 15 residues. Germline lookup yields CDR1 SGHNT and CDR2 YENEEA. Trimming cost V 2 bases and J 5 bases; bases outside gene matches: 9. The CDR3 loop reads CASSLRSGGSDEQYF. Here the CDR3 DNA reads TGTGCCAGCAGCTTAAGGTCAGGGGGTAGCGACGAGCAGTACTTC.